The rows below give T cell receptor beta chains drawn from one sample of a study of OX40 agonist ivuxolimab in advanced cancers. Clones were read by immunoSEQ multiplex PCR, and TCRdb kept only the in-frame ones, dropping some. The sample has roughly 58,000 clones, more than 85% seen once. The sequencing used CD4+ or CD8+ T cells sorted from blood, collected in a trial of the OX40 agonist ivuxolimab. Every receptor here comes from an adult with an advanced solid tumor such as melanoma, head and neck, liver or kidney cancer. The CDR3 runs from the conserved cysteine through the conserved F or W. A D gene is named only where the DNA matches it firmly. Only part of the rows carry a size: once, few, many, or a class if the clone is expanded.

clone_size	v_call	j_call	d_call	cdr3_nt	cdr3_aa
NA	TRBV2	TRBJ1-5	NA	TGTGCCAGCAGGCGGGAGTTTAGCAATCAGCCCCAGCATTTT	CASRREFSNQPQHF
NA	TRBV6-1	TRBJ2-1	NA	TGTGCCAGCAGTGAAGGGGGAACGGCCCACCTACAGTTCTTC	CASSEGGTAHLQFF
NA	TRBV25-1	TRBJ2-7	NA	TGTGCCAGCTCAGGGTCAAATAATTACGAGCAGTACTTC	CASSGSNNYEQYF
NA	TRBV18	TRBJ2-3	TRBD1	TGTGCCAGCTCACCGGGACAGGGCCCAGATACGCAGTATTTT	CASSPGQGPDTQYF
few	TRBV15	TRBJ2-7	NA	TGTGCCACCAGCTCTCGGGCAGGGTTTTCGGGCTACGAGCAGTACTTC	CATSSRAGFSGYEQYF
NA	TRBV19	TRBJ2-2	TRBD1	TGTGCCAGTAGTAGGGGGACAGGGAACACCGGGGAGCTGTTTTTT	CASSRGTGNTGELFF
once	TRBV30	TRBJ2-7	TRBD2	TGTGCCTGGAGTGCTGCTAGCGGGATCTCGAAGCAGTACTTC	CAWSAASGISKQYF
NA	TRBV7-9	TRBJ2-3	NA	TGTGCCAGCAGCTTAAACCAGGGAGTTAAAGATACGCAGTATTTT	CASSLNQGVKDTQYF
NA	TRBV2	TRBJ1-4	NA	TGTGCCAGCAGTGAAGCGCAGGGACCGGGGTCGATTACAACTAATGAAAAACTGTTTTTT	CASSEAQGPGSITTNEKLFF
NA	TRBV28	TRBJ2-7	NA	TGTGCCAGCATCCCGGCAGGCCTCTACGAGCAGTACTTC	CASIPAGLYEQYF
NA	TRBV6-9	TRBJ1-3	TRBD1	TGTGCCAGCAGTCATATTCCCCCCCGGGACAGCTCTGGAAACACCATATATTTT	CASSHIPPRDSSGNTIYF
NA	TRBV19	TRBJ2-7	NA	TGTGCCAGTAGTATCGGGCGCGGCCCCTACGAGCAGTACTTC	CASSIGRGPYEQYF
NA	TRBV7-2	TRBJ1-1	NA	TGTGCCAGCAGCTTAGACAGCATGAACACTGAAGCTTTCTTT	CASSLDSMNTEAFF
few	TRBV5-1	TRBJ2-7	NA	TGCGCCAGCAGCTTGGGACAGGCTAACGAGCAGTACTTC	CASSLGQANEQYF
NA	TRBV5-4	TRBJ2-5	NA	TGTGCCAGCAGCTTGGTTGAGACAGCAGAGACCCAGTACTTC	CASSLVETAETQYF
NA	TRBV6-5	TRBJ1-5	NA	TGTGCCAGCCGCAAGTCGGAAAATAGCAATCAGCCCCAGCATTTT	CASRKSENSNQPQHF
NA	TRBV7-2	TRBJ2-3	NA	TGTGCCAGCAGCTTATCGCCGTGGATTCGCACAGATACGCAGTATTTT	CASSLSPWIRTDTQYF
NA	TRBV18	TRBJ2-1	TRBD2	TGTGCCAGCTCATTACTAGCGGACAATGAGCAGTTCTTC	CASSLLADNEQFF
once	TRBV6-4	TRBJ2-7	TRBD1	TGTGCCAGGATCGGGACAGAGGTTTCCTACGAGCAGTACTTC	CARIGTEVSYEQYF
once	TRBV10-2	TRBJ1-5	NA	TGCGCCAGCAGGGCTTCCGGGAGCGGGCAGCCCCAGCATTTT	CASRASGSGQPQHF
NA	TRBV18	TRBJ1-2	TRBD1	TGTGCCAGCTCACCTGAGACAGGGGGCCCGATGGGCTACACCTTC	CASSPETGGPMGYTF
NA	TRBV28	TRBJ2-7	TRBD2	TGTGCCAGCAGGTTCCCCGGCGGGGGGTACGAGCAGTACTTC	CASRFPGGGYEQYF
NA	TRBV2	TRBJ2-3	NA	TGTGCCAGCAGTGAAAATTTTCTGGATACGCAGTATTTT	CASSENFLDTQYF
NA	TRBV6-5	TRBJ2-3	NA	TGTGCCAGCAGTTCCGAGGGAGATACGCAGTATTTT	CASSSEGDTQYF
NA	TRBV28	TRBJ2-2	NA	TGTGCCAGCAAATTTGGGGCCGGGGAGCTGTTTTTT	CASKFGAGELFF
NA	TRBV6-1	TRBJ2-1	TRBD2	TGTGCCAGCAATATAGCGGGAGGAGACAATGAGCAGTTCTTC	CASNIAGGDNEQFF
few	TRBV27	TRBJ1-4	NA	TGTGCCAGCAGTTTATACCGGGTAGTAAATGAAAAACTGTTTTTT	CASSLYRVVNEKLFF
NA	TRBV25-1	TRBJ2-4	NA	TGTGCCAGCAGTGATTGGGATGGGCAGGTAAACATTCAGTACTTC	CASSDWDGQVNIQYF
NA	TRBV10-3	TRBJ2-1	NA	TGTGCCATCAGTGAGTCGAAGATGATTGAGCAGTTCTTC	CAISESKMIEQFF
NA	TRBV18	TRBJ2-3	NA	TGTGCCAGCTCAGGTGGACAGGATACGCAGTATTTT	CASSGGQDTQYF
NA	TRBV7-2	TRBJ1-2	NA	TGTGCCAGCAGCCCTAGGGTGGGGCCCTATGGCTACACCTTC	CASSPRVGPYGYTF
NA	TRBV11-2	TRBJ1-2	NA	TGTGCCAGCAGCTTAGCAGGGGACGCATCCTATGGCTACACCTTC	CASSLAGDASYGYTF
NA	TRBV7-2	TRBJ2-7	TRBD2	TGTGCCAGCAGCCGGAGACTAGCGGGAGCTGAGGAGCAGTACTTC	CASSRRLAGAEEQYF
NA	TRBV14	TRBJ2-1	TRBD2	TGTGCCAGCAGCCCAGCGGGGGTAGCGGGAAATGAGCAGTTCTTC	CASSPAGVAGNEQFF
NA	TRBV7-3	TRBJ2-5	NA	TGTGCCAGCAGCTTCGGGGCCCAAGAGACCCAGTACTTC	CASSFGAQETQYF
few	TRBV30	TRBJ1-1	NA	TGTGCCTGGAAAGTGACACCCAACACTGAAGCTTTCTTT	CAWKVTPNTEAFF
once	TRBV18	TRBJ2-1	TRBD2	TGTGCCAGCTCACCACATGGTAGCGGGAGTGGTTACAATGAGCAGTTCTTC	CASSPHGSGSGYNEQFF
NA	TRBV5-5	TRBJ1-1	NA	TGTGCCAGCAGCTTGATGTGGGGAGGGGACACTGAAGCTTTCTTT	CASSLMWGGDTEAFF
NA	TRBV7-2	TRBJ2-2	NA	TGTGCCAGCAGCTTCCGAAGAACCGGGGAGCTGTTTTTT	CASSFRRTGELFF
NA	TRBV7-9	TRBJ1-6	NA	TGTGCCAGCAGAGGCCGTGAAGGGAATTCACCCCTCCACTTT	CASRGREGNSPLHF
few	TRBV29-1	TRBJ2-7	NA	TGCAGCGTTGAAATTCGGGGCAGTTCCTACGAGCAGTACTTC	CSVEIRGSSYEQYF
NA	TRBV4-1	TRBJ2-2	NA	TGCGCCAGCAGCCAAGATTTTGGCAGGGTGAACACCGGGGAGCTGTTTTTT	CASSQDFGRVNTGELFF
NA	TRBV7-6	TRBJ1-3	NA	TGTGCCAGCAGCTTACCCGGGAAGCGATCTGGAAACACCATATATTTT	CASSLPGKRSGNTIYF
NA	TRBV7-3	TRBJ2-1	TRBD2	TGTGCCAGCAGCATAGCGGGAGCCGCCAATGAGCAGTTCTTC	CASSIAGAANEQFF
NA	TRBV6-6	TRBJ1-1	NA	TGTGCCAGCAGTTACGTGGGCACTGAAGCTTTCTTT	CASSYVGTEAFF
NA	TRBV5-1	TRBJ2-6	NA	TGCGCCAGCAGCTTGGGTTCTCGGACAGCCGTCCTGACTTTC	CASSLGSRTAVLTF
NA	TRBV15	TRBJ2-1	TRBD2	TGTGCCACCAGCAGAGAACGACTAGCTGAGCAGTTCTTC	CATSRERLAEQFF